This T cell receptor beta chain comes out of a study of Graves' ophthalmopathy and Graves' hyperthyroidism. The germline V gene has CDR1 SGDLS and CDR2 YYNGEE. The CDR3 consists of 15 residues. Trimming cost V 3 bases and J 1 base, with 10 bases left between them. Amplified material comprised TCR beta CDR3 regions derived from RNA transcripts. Second-round multiplex PCR came after a first-round RT-PCR that employed HTBI primers. Using its own MiXCR run on the multiplex PCR reads, TCRdb lists one record per CDR3 protein. This sample has about 1.2 million distinct CDR3 sequences; about 38% occur once, and the top ten carry 8.5% to 14%. People with hyperthyroidism were aged 18 to 65 and newly diagnosed, under 2 months' duration. The authors diagnosed from clinical symptoms, serum thyroxine, TRAb, thyroid ultrasound and orbital computed tomography.

Sequences were obtained from peripheral blood or thyroid tissue (not recorded which). The sequence was obtained from an adult man with Graves' hyperthyroidism. This rearrangement joins TRBV9 to TRBJ2-2; D is perhaps TRBD1 or TRBD2 (5 bases each). CDR3 amino acids: CASSAPGRNTGELFF. Here the CDR3 DNA reads TGTGCCAGCAGCGCTCCGGGACGGAACACCGGGGAGCTGTTTTTT.